The 11 T cell receptor beta chains listed next were all sequenced from one sample in a study of CD8 T cells in Susac syndrome. Reverse transcription used about 0.45 to 1 ug RNA and random hexamers. MiXCR was run by TCRdb on the immunoSEQ multiplex PCR reads, yielding one entry per CDR3 protein. The data contain about 120,000 distinct CDR3 sequences, around 93% of them singletons. The sequencing sample was made of CD8+ T cells from PBMCs. These receptors were obtained from a human donor in good health.

This clonotype was found a few times. The V gene is TRBV20-1, the J gene TRBJ2-7; the D is unclear. The CDR3 contains 15 residues. V lost 0 bases and J lost 0, with 12 bases in between. Germline values: CDR1 DFQATT, CDR2 SNEGSKA (reference sequence). The CDR3 nucleotides read TGCAGTGCTAGAGATCCATCGGACCTCTCCTACGAGCAGTACTTC. Translation: CSARDPSDLSYEQYF.

The V call is TRBV29-1, the J call TRBJ1-3, with D unclear. Germline V lookup: CDR1 SQVTM, CDR2 ANQGSEA. The CDR3 loop spans 13 amino acids. V was shortened by 7 bases and J by 2 bases, with 12 bases between the two germline ends. The CDR3 here is CSAAEGAGNTIYF. The CDR3 DNA sequence: TGCAGCGCCGCCGAAGGCGCTGGAAACACCATATATTTT.

This clonotype occurred once. The chain carries TRBV19 and TRBJ1-5; D not certain. Germline V CDR1 and CDR2: LNHDA, SQIVND (reference sequence). The V gene lost 1 base and the J gene lost 0 bases, with 13 bases spanning the gap. The CDR3 length is 17 residues. For the CDR3, the DNA is TGTGCCAGTAGTATAGCCGGCTCAGATTATAGCAATCAGCCCCAGCATTTT. Its protein is CASSIAGSDYSNQPQHF.

V and J are TRBV5-4 and TRBJ2-1; 10 bases line up with TRBD1. Trimming at V came to 4 bases and at J to 8 bases, leaving 21 bases not matched to a gene. CDR1 and CDR2 (germline): SGHNT, YYREEE (reference sequence). This CDR3 comprises 19 residues. The CDR3 coding sequence is TGTGCCAGCAGCCCGTACAACGAGGGGACAGGGGCGCGCAGGGATGAGCAGTTCTTC. It codes for CASSPYNEGTGARRDEQFF.

This chain links TRBV6-1 with TRBJ2-1, with 13 bases that match TRBD2. Unmatched junction bases numbered 7, after V lost 5 bases and J lost 6 bases. The CDR3 contains 16 residues. The germline CDR1 and CDR2 sequences are MNHNS and SASEGT. This CDR3 is CASSPKWTSGSNEQFF. The CDR3 DNA sequence: TGTGCCAGCAGTCCGAAGTGGACTAGCGGGAGCAATGAGCAGTTCTTC.

This chain links TRBV29-1 with TRBJ1-1; tentatively, D is TRBD1 (6 bases). Looked up from germline, CDR1 is SQVTM and CDR2 is ANQGSEA. V lost 5 bases, J lost 11 bases, and 15 bases lay in between. The CDR3 totals 11 residues. The CDR3 spells CSVFDTGRAFF. CDR3 in DNA: TGCAGCGTTTTCGATACAGGGCGGGCTTTCTTT.

The chain couples TRBV13 to TRBJ1-3, with a tentative D call TRBD1 (5 bases). Trimming took 7 bases from V and 0 from J, leaving 13 bases between them. The germline V gene has CDR1 PRHDT and CDR2 FYEKMQ (reference sequence). The CDR3 has 15 residues. CDR3 amino acids: CASTPGRSSGNTIYF. CDR3 in DNA: TGTGCCAGCACCCCGGGACGAAGCTCTGGAAACACCATATATTTT.

This chain joins TRBV20-1 and TRBJ1-2, with D hard to call. The CDR3 totals 13 residues. V lost 8 bases and J lost 0, with 13 bases in between. The germline gives CDR1 DFQATT, CDR2 SNEGSKA (reference sequence). CDR3 in amino acids: CSFDKAPNYGYTF. CDR3 bases: TGCAGTTTTGACAAGGCCCCTAACTATGGCTACACCTTC.

This clonotype was picked up a small number of times. The chain carries TRBV7-3 and TRBJ2-7; D uncertain. This CDR3 region has 13 residues. The germline gives CDR1 SGHTA, CDR2 FQGTGA. V gave up 4 bases and J gave up 5 bases, with 12 bases separating them. The CDR3 nucleotides read TGTGCCAGCAGCTCGTCGCTTATCGACGAGCAGTACTTC. Protein product: CASSSSLIDEQYF. The full variable domain, completed using reference TRBV7-3 and TRBJ2-7, is GAGVSQTPSNKVTEKGKYVELRCDPISGHTALYWYRQSLGQGPEFLIYFQGTGAADDSGLPNDRFFAVRPEGSVSTLKIQRTERGDSAVYLCASSSSLIDEQYFGPGTRLTVT.

The V gene is TRBV7-9, the J gene TRBJ2-1; D is unclear. Deletions cut 2 bases from V and 10 bases from J, with 6 bases between. The CDR3 is 11 residues long. Germline V gives CDR1 SEHNR, CDR2 FQNEAQ (reference sequence). CDR3 sequence: CASSLQREQFF. The CDR3 DNA sequence: TGTGCCAGCAGCTTACAACGGGAGCAGTTCTTC.

The J gene is TRBJ1-1, the V gene TRBV20-1, with D uncertain. Germline CDR1 and CDR2: DFQATT and SNEGSKA (reference sequence). Trimming pared 2 bases from V and 1 base from J, leaving 5 bases between. This CDR3 contains 12 residues. CDR3 in DNA: TGCAGTGCTAGAAGACAGAACACTGAAGCTTTCTTT. It specifies CSARRQNTEAFF.